One sample yielded the 11 T cell receptor beta chains listed below, sequenced in a study of shared clonotypes between healthy human individuals. Using immunoSEQ multiplex PCR, the repertoire was profiled, and TCRdb retains in-frame clones only, with some absent. The sample carries approximately 400,000 clones, about 96% recorded once. The sequencing sample was made of memory CD8+ T cells sorted from blood. Regarding subset: CD45RO+ cells pooled with CCR7-negative TemRA cells. These TCRs come from a man under 40 in good health.

This clone was seen only once. V and J are TRBV2 and TRBJ2-1; 11 bases agree with TRBD1. The germline V gene has CDR1 SNHLY and CDR2 FYNNEI. This CDR3 contains 16 residues. After removal of 6 bases from V and 2 bases from J, the junction contained 6 bases not matched to a gene. CDR3 sequence reads: CASREPGQGAYNEQFF. CDR3 nucleotide sequence: TGTGCCAGCAGAGAACCGGGACAGGGGGCCTACAATGAGCAGTTCTTC. The whole variable domain, remainder taken from reference TRBV2 and TRBJ2-1, is EPEVTQTPSHQVTQMGQEVILRCVPISNHLYFYWYRQILGQKVEFLVSFYNNEISEKSEIFDDQFSVERPDGSNFTLKIRSTKLEDSAMYFCASREPGQGAYNEQFFGPGTRLTVL.

This chain connects TRBV6-6 to TRBJ1-2, with 8 bases that match TRBD1. The CDR3 has 13 amino acids. Germline-derived CDR1 and CDR2 are MNHNY and SVGAGI (reference sequence). Trimming at V came to 4 bases and at J to 7 bases, leaving 5 bases not matched to a gene. CDR3 residues: CASSSDRAPGYTF. The CDR3 nucleotides read TGTGCCAGCAGTTCGGACAGGGCCCCTGGCTACACCTTC.

V gene TRBV7-3 combines with J gene TRBJ2-5, with 10 bases matching TRBD2. This CDR3 is built from 14 residues. The ends lost 5 bases at V and 1 base at J; junction bases unmatched: 1. Germline CDR1 reads SGHTA; CDR2 reads FQGTGA. The CDR3 nucleotides read TGTGCCAGCAGCACTAGCGGGGCCCAAGAGACCCAGTACTTC. It specifies CASSTSGAQETQYF. The full variable domain, completed using reference TRBV7-3 and TRBJ2-5, is GAGVSQTPSNKVTEKGKYVELRCDPISGHTALYWYRQSLGQGPEFLIYFQGTGAADDSGLPNDRFFAVRPEGSVSTLKIQRTERGDSAVYLCASSTSGAQETQYFGPGTRLLVL.

The V call is TRBV30, the J call TRBJ1-1; unclear D gene. Per germline, CDR1 GTSNPN and CDR2 SVGIG (reference sequence). V lost 1 base and J lost 5, with 11 bases in between. CDR3 size: 13 residues. CDR3 region: CAWSALLGTEAFF. CDR3 DNA sequence: TGTGCCTGGAGTGCCCTCTTGGGAACTGAAGCTTTCTTT. The whole variable domain, remainder taken from reference TRBV30 and TRBJ1-1, is SQTIHQWPATLVQPVGSPLSLECTVEGTSNPNLYWYRQAAGRGLQLLFYSVGIGQISSEVPQNLSASRPQDRQFILSSKKLLLSDSGFYLCAWSALLGTEAFFGQGTRLTVV.

The chain links TRBV5-1 to TRBJ1-2; D not resolved. The CDR3 loop spans 15 amino acids. V was pared by 4 bases and J by 3 bases, with 16 bases between. Germline assignment: CDR1 SGHRS and CDR2 YFSETQ. CDR3: CASSPAIGRDYGYTF. Here the CDR3 DNA reads TGCGCCAGCAGCCCGGCGATTGGTCGAGACTATGGCTACACCTTC.

The V gene is TRBV10-2, the J gene TRBJ2-7; TRBD2 matches at 9 bases. Trimming cost V 6 bases and J 3 bases; bases outside gene matches: 9. The CDR3 contains 15 residues. Per the germline V gene, CDR1 is WSHSY and CDR2 is SAAADI. The CDR3 protein is CASSPSPSGDYEQYF. CDR3 sequence (DNA): TGCGCCAGCAGCCCTTCCCCTAGCGGGGACTACGAGCAGTACTTC.

This chain uses TRBV5-4 with TRBJ2-3, with 10 nucleotides matching TRBD2. This CDR3 region has 15 residues. V lost 4 bases to trimming and J lost 3 bases; unmatched junction nucleotides: 5. Germline CDR1 is SGHNT and CDR2 is YYREEE (reference sequence). The CDR3 region is CASSRSAGGTDTQYF. In DNA, the CDR3 is TGTGCCAGCAGCCGGTCAGCGGGAGGGACAGATACGCAGTATTTT.

The chain combines TRBV5-6 with TRBJ2-3; 7 bases line up with TRBD2. After removal of 0 bases from V and 0 bases from J, the junction contained 7 bases not matched to a gene. The CDR3 consists of 17 residues. Looked up from germline, CDR1 is SGHDT and CDR2 is YYEEEE. The CDR3 DNA sequence: TGTGCCAGCAGCTTGGGATGGGGAGCGGGAAGCACAGATACGCAGTATTTT. It specifies CASSLGWGAGSTDTQYF.

V usage is TRBV5-1 and J usage is TRBJ1-2; 8 bases match TRBD1. The germline gives CDR1 SGHRS, CDR2 YFSETQ. The CDR3 is 13 residues long. Trimming cost V 4 bases and J 6 bases; bases outside gene matches: 5. CDR3 in amino acids: CASSRKTGDGYTF. CDR3 nucleotide sequence: TGCGCCAGCAGCCGGAAGACAGGGGATGGCTACACCTTC.

This clone was found a few times. V gene TRBV6-5 combines with J gene TRBJ2-7; D is undetermined. V was clipped by 4 bases and J by 4 bases, with 14 bases between them. The CDR3 loop spans 14 amino acids. Germline V gene lookup returns CDR1 MNHEY and CDR2 SVGAGI. The CDR3 loop is CASSSFGKVYEQYF. The DNA of the CDR3 is TGTGCCAGCAGTTCCTTTGGGAAGGTATACGAGCAGTACTTC.

As for this clone: The junction shows a germline mismatch at one end, possibly a read error. The chain is built from TRBV27 and TRBJ2-5; 9 bases are shared with TRBD2. The CDR3 loop spans 17 amino acids. Germline V lookup: CDR1 MNHEY, CDR2 SMNVEV (reference sequence). CDR3 loop: CTSSRRTSASAPLRQYF. The CDR3 bases are TGTACCAGCAGTCGGAGGACTAGCGCATCCGCCCCTCTGCGCCAGTACTTC.